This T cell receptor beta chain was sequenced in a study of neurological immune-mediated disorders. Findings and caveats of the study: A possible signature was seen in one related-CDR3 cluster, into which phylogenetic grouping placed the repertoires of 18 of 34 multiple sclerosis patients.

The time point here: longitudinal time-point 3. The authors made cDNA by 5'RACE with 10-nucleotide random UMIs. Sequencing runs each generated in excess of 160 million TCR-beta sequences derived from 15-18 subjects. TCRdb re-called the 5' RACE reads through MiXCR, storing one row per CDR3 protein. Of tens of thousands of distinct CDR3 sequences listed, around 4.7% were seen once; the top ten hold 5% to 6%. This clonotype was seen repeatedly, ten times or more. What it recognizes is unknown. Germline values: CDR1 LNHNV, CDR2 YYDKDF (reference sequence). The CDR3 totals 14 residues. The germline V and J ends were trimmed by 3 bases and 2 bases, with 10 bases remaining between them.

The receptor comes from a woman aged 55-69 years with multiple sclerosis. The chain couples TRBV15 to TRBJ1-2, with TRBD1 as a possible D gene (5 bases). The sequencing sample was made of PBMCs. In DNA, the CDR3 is TGTGCCACCAGCAGTGCCAGGGTCAACTATGGCTACACCTTC. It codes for CATSSARVNYGYTF. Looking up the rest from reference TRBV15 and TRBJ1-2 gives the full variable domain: DAMVIQNPRYQVTQFGKPVTLSCSQTLNHNVMYWYQQKSSQAPKLLFHYYDKDFNNEADTPDNFQSRRPNTSFCFLDIRSPGLGDTAMYLCATSSARVNYGYTFGSGTRLTVV.